This T cell receptor (beta chain) is from a study of OX40 agonist ivuxolimab in advanced cancers. Anyone with autoimmune disease history or systemic immunosuppression was excluded. TCRdb's table, derived via immunoSEQ multiplex PCR, lists solely in-frame clones and lacks some. Among around 60,000 clones listed, roughly 80% were seen once. There are 12 residues in the CDR3. Germline assignment: CDR1 SGHNT and CDR2 YENEEA. The sequence was collected from an adult with an advanced solid tumor such as melanoma, head and neck, liver or kidney cancer. The chain is built from TRBV11-3 and TRBJ2-5; the match to TRBD2 covers 7 bases. The J call may be faulty, since TRBJ2-7 better matches the DNA end. The sequencing used CD4+ or CD8+ T cells sorted from blood, collected in a trial of the OX40 agonist ivuxolimab. The CDR3 DNA reads TGTGTCACCTGGCGGGGGTCCTACGAGCAGTACTTC. Encoded protein: CVTWRGSYEQYF.